This T cell receptor (beta chain) is from a study of T cell responses to AZD1222 COVID-19 vaccine (dated by TCRdb to the early 2020s). General notes on the study: AZD1222 recipients given second doses at about 4 weeks or at about 12 weeks were pooled, since spike-specific TCR depth and breadth were not found to differ between the two schedules. Enrollment into the trials was organized by age into subgroups of 18-55, 56-69 and 70-plus years, and those subgroups contained 148, 28 and 57 TCR-sequenced participants, respectively. TCR sequencing was performed for roughly 240 trial participants, of whom some 200 were given two doses of AZD1222 and some 26 were given two doses of MenACWY control vaccine.

The CDR3 regions of human TCRbeta chains were analyzed by immunosequencing. The original pipeline was this. TCRs in the repertoires were matched against a reference library of SARS-CoV-2-specific TCRs that had been generated with the MIRA antigen-specificity platform. Breadth meant the fraction of unique TCRs that were SARS-CoV-2-associated, whereas depth meant the fraction of total T cells that were SARS-CoV-2-associated. Using the MIRA data, each spike-specific TCR was mapped to the spike region that the TCR reacts to and placed in a CD4 or CD8 class. Log10-transformed breadth and depth values were compared by one-way ANOVA with Sidak's multiple comparisons tests. Here the immuneACCESS table is served through TCRdb, limited to in-frame sequences with V and J called. Missing clones are a known gap in these copies; in checked studies unresolved V genes cover under half, and the rest lacks a known reason. Clonal size and the V and J genes are those of that table, whereas D and trimming came from the DNA. The sample table holds 150,000 to 200,000 clones, of which around 87% were seen once. The leading ten clones occupy 2.6% of the sample.

A remark on this clone: It lacks a known antigen. Base qualities are not provided; no much larger clone lies one nucleotide away.

Study-wide conclusions, independent of this receptor: Participants were mostly white British and included more females than males, and it was suggested by the authors that clonal diversity may have been underestimated. Because no day 14 peak-response samples were available, repertoires were characterized only after the peak T cell response. After two AZD1222 doses, both the breadth and the depth of spike-specific TCRs were significantly higher than at day 0 and than in MenACWY recipients. Only five to seven AZD1222 recipients were SARS-CoV-2 seropositive at baseline, limiting conclusions about previously exposed vaccinees. Reportedly, close to half of the unique spike-specific TCRs recognized epitopes lying outside the regions that are mutated in the B.1.351 and B.1.1.7 variants. CD4 TCRs associated with the vaccine covered the entire spike protein, and the dominant responses were in regions 160-218 and 743-854. In the small 56-69-year group, the increase in depth fell short of significance, most likely because of low power.

Sequences SGHDT (CDR1) and YYEEEE (CDR2) are obtained from the germline V gene. Spanning cysteine to phenylalanine, the CDR3 consists of 15 amino acids. The read is trimmed to its CDR3 DNA, 45 bases read in frame from base 1. Unmatched junction bases come to 5, with V trimmed by 4 bases and J by 7 bases. Sample time point, as interpreted from the label and publication: baseline before first vaccination. Samples from vaccinated people were obtained from the UK trials COV001 and COV002, which included a single-blind randomized controlled phase 2/3 trial of AZD1222 (ChAdOx1 nCoV-19) in healthy adults. Trial participant PBMC samples were collected at day 0 and day 28 after the second dose for TCRbeta chain sequencing.

The source is an adult in good health. The sequencing here drew on peripheral blood, taken on day 0 of AZD1222 vaccination. Recombination linked TRBV5-6 to TRBJ2-3; 14 of the junction bases match TRBD2. The DNA is TGTGCCAGCAGCCCCGGGACTAGCGGGAGCCATACGCAGTATTTT. The resulting protein is CASSPGTSGSHTQYF.